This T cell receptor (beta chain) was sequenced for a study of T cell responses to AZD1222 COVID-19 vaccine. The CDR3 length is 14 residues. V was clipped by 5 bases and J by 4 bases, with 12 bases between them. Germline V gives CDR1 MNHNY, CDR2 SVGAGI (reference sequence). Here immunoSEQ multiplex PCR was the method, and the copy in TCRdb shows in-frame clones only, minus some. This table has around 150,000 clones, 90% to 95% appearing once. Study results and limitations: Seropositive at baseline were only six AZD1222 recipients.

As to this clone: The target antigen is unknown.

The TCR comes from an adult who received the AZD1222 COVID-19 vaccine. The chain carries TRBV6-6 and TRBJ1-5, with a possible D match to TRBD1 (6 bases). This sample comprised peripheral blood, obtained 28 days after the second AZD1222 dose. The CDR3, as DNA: TGTGCCAGCAGTCCAACAGGGACTAATCAGCCCCAGCATTTT. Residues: CASSPTGTNQPQHF.